This TCR beta chain was profiled in a study of blood T cell repertoires in COVID-19. The overall study: Acute and convalescent COVID-19 samples came from the United States, Italy and Spain.

Participants were placed into cohorts based on the clinical history they reported. Cohort 3 donors counted as recovered after two negative PCRs, clearance, or resolved symptoms. Source study methods: Amplification of reference gene primers provided the estimated nucleated cell counts. TCRdb keeps only in-frame clones here, not all; method: immunoSEQ multiplex PCR. V, J and clone size are taken as reported in that table, and D and trimming were inferred from the DNA itself. This table holds 280,000 or so clones, 85% found once. Trimming removed 4 bases from V and 2 bases from J; junction bases left unmatched: 9. CDR1 SGHTA and CDR2 FQGNSA come from the germline V gene. The CDR3 is 17 amino acids.

This TCR was sampled from a woman aged 45-60 years who had recovered from COVID-19. Sequenced material: PBMCs or T cells enriched from blood (not recorded which). The chain links TRBV7-2 to TRBJ2-3; the match to TRBD2 covers 10 bases. CDR3 loop: CASSSRLAGVYTDTQYF. Written as DNA, the CDR3 is TGTGCCAGCAGCTCCCGGCTAGCGGGAGTTTACACAGATACGCAGTATTTT. Using reference TRBV7-2 and TRBJ2-3 for the parts outside the CDR3, the full variable domain is GAGVSQSPSNKVTEKGKDVELRCDPISGHTALYWYRQSLGQGLEFLIYFQGNSAPDKSGLPSDRFSAERTGGSVSTLTIQRTQQEDSAVYLCASSSRLAGVYTDTQYFGPGTRLTVL.